Presented here are 29 T cell receptor beta chains from one specimen sequenced in a study of CD8+ T cells in alopecia areata. Sequencing used cDNA as its template, made by extracting RNA and reverse transcribing it. Only in-frame clones appear in the TCRdb table, and some are missing; sequencing was by immunoSEQ multiplex PCR. This repertoire shows 110,000 to 150,000 clones, under 60% found once; its top ten account for around 6%. Material: CD4+ T cells sorted from blood, obtained at week 0. These receptors were obtained from a human donor with alopecia areata.

The chain is built from TRBV19 and TRBJ1-5; D unclear. This CDR3 spans 14 amino acids. Trimming stripped 4 bases from V and 1 base from J, with 8 bases between. Germline V gene lookup returns CDR1 LNHDA and CDR2 SQIVND (reference sequence). In DNA, the CDR3 is TGTGCCAGTAGTACCCGCGGGAGCAATCAGCCCCAGCATTTT. Amino acid sequence: CASSTRGSNQPQHF.

J is TRBJ2-2 and V is TRBV7-9; the D gene could be TRBD1 or TRBD2 (6 bases each). Germline V CDR1 and CDR2: SEHNR, FQNEAQ (reference sequence). The CDR3 runs to 15 residues. Deletions cut 5 bases from V and 3 bases from J, with 13 bases between. The chain's CDR3 is CASSGGGGYTGELFF. Here the CDR3 DNA reads TGTGCCAGCAGCGGAGGGGGTGGATACACCGGGGAGCTGTTTTTT.

This clone has more than one count but fewer than ten. The chain carries TRBV18 and TRBJ1-6; D remains ambiguous. CDR3 length: 16 amino acids. Germline-derived CDR1 and CDR2 are KGHSH and LQKENI. The germline V and J ends were trimmed by 5 bases and 8 bases, with 19 bases remaining between them. The CDR3 here is CASSSVSELSYSPLHF. In DNA form, the CDR3 reads TGTGCCAGCTCATCCGTCTCAGAACTTTCCTATTCACCCCTCCACTTT.

This chain uses TRBV29-1 with TRBJ2-2, with no clear D. V lost 4 bases, J lost 7 bases, and 16 bases lay in between. The CDR3 runs 14 residues. The V gene's germline CDR1 is SQVTM and CDR2 ANQGSEA. The chain's CDR3 is CSVAPGQSGGELFF. Written as DNA, the CDR3 is TGCAGCGTTGCCCCCGGGCAGTCGGGCGGGGAGCTGTTTTTT.

The J gene is TRBJ1-1, the V gene TRBV2; 10 bases fit TRBD1. Germline CDR1 and CDR2: SNHLY and FYNNEI. CDR3 length: 15 amino acids. The V gene end was trimmed by 5 bases and the J gene end by 1 base; junction bases not matched to a gene: 4. The DNA for the CDR3 is TGTGCCAGCAGTCGGGACAGGGGCCAGAACACTGAAGCTTTCTTT. It codes for CASSRDRGQNTEAFF.

V usage is TRBV13 and J usage is TRBJ1-1, with no clear D. With 7 bases removed from V and 1 base from J, the gap between germline ends came to 10 bases. CDR3 size: 13 residues. Germline loops: CDR1 PRHDT, CDR2 FYEKMQ (reference sequence). The CDR3 bases are TGTGCCAGCAACGCCGAGGGGAACACTGAAGCTTTCTTT. It encodes CASNAEGNTEAFF. Using reference TRBV13 and TRBJ1-1 for the parts outside the CDR3, the full variable domain is AAGVIQSPRHLIKEKRETATLKCYPIPRHDTVYWYQQGPGQDPQFLISFYEKMQSDKGSIPDRFSAQQFSDYHSELNMSSLELGDSALYFCASNAEGNTEAFFGQGTRLTVV.

The chain couples TRBV4-1 to TRBJ1-2; D possibly corresponds to TRBD1 (5 bases). Germline V gives CDR1 MGHRA, CDR2 YSYEKL. V gave up 1 base and J gave up 4 bases, with 7 bases separating them. The CDR3 consists of 13 residues. CDR3 amino acids: CASSQGGSYGYTF. CDR3 nucleotide sequence: TGCGCCAGCAGCCAAGGGGGCAGCTATGGCTACACCTTC.

This clone came up a few times. The chain employs TRBV7-2 and TRBJ1-6, with D perhaps TRBD1 (5 bases). CDR3 length: 15 residues. The germline V and J ends were trimmed by 2 bases and 5 bases, with 10 bases remaining between them. Germline assignment: CDR1 SGHTA and CDR2 FQGNSA. The chain's CDR3 is CASSLNQGDNSPLHF. The DNA for the CDR3 is TGTGCCAGCAGCTTAAATCAGGGAGATAATTCACCCCTCCACTTT.

CDR3 sequence: CASSLGTGVDGYTF. As DNA, the CDR3 is TGTGCCAGCAGCCTCGGAACAGGGGTGGATGGCTACACCTTC. The V gene is TRBV11-2, the J gene TRBJ1-2, with 7 bases aligning to TRBD1. CDR1 and CDR2 from the germline V gene are SGHAT and FQNNGV. CDR3 size: 14 residues. The trim removed 5 bases at V and 6 bases at J, leaving 9 bases unmatched.

The chain joins TRBV2 to TRBJ1-6; 10 bases match TRBD1. V dropped 6 bases and J dropped 1; count of bases not matched to a gene: 3. The CDR3 has 16 residues. Per the germline V gene, CDR1 is SNHLY and CDR2 is FYNNEI. This CDR3 reads CASRTGGKSYNSPLHF. CDR3 coding DNA: TGTGCCAGCAGGACAGGGGGCAAGTCCTATAATTCACCCCTCCACTTT.

This sequence joins TRBV7-8 and TRBJ2-1; 7 nucleotides line up with TRBD2. J gave up 4 bases and V 3 bases, and 12 bases lay outside the gene matches. The CDR3 has 17 residues. Germline values: CDR1 SGHVS, CDR2 FQNEAQ. DNA of the CDR3: TGTGCCAGCAGCTTGGGTGGAGCGGGGTCTTATTACAATGAGCAGTTCTTC. Residues: CASSLGGAGSYYNEQFF.

The genes are TRBV7-9 and TRBJ1-1; TRBD1 matches 7 bases. With 5 bases clipped from V and 2 bases from J, the junction kept 5 bases outside the gene matches. The germline V gene has CDR1 SEHNR and CDR2 FQNEAQ (reference sequence). The CDR3 has 14 amino acids. The CDR3 loop is CASSLPGGNTEAFF. CDR3 nucleotides: TGTGCCAGCAGCCTTCCAGGGGGTAACACTGAAGCTTTCTTT.

The chain recombines TRBV6-1 with TRBJ2-7; D is undetermined. Trimming pared 2 bases from V and 4 bases from J, leaving 6 bases between. The CDR3 consists of 12 residues. The germline gives CDR1 MNHNS, CDR2 SASEGT. Here the CDR3 DNA reads TGTGCCAGCAGTGAAATTAGATACGAGCAGTACTTC. This sequence encodes CASSEIRYEQYF.

V and J are TRBV10-3 and TRBJ1-2; tentatively, D is TRBD1 (6 bases). Trimming pared 2 bases from V and 6 bases from J, leaving 10 bases between. CDR1 and CDR2 (germline): ENHRY, SYGVKD. CDR3 length: 13 amino acids. The CDR3 DNA is TGTGCCATCAGTGAGGCAGGGGTGCATGGCTACACCTTC. Its translation: CAISEAGVHGYTF.

This chain joins TRBV5-1 and TRBJ1-5; no reliable D call. Trimming left V 4 bases short and J 6 bases short, with 14 bases between. The germline V gene encodes CDR1 SGHRS and CDR2 YFSETQ. The CDR3 extends over 14 amino acids. The CDR3 DNA follows: TGCGCCAGCAGCCATGTATCAGGTGTTCAGCCCCAGCATTTT. Amino acid sequence: CASSHVSGVQPQHF.

This chain links TRBV15 with TRBJ2-1, with D tentatively TRBD2 (7 bases). Germline CDR1 LNHNV, CDR2 YYDKDF (reference sequence). The V end was cut by 6 bases, the J end by 5 bases, with 14 bases between. There are 14 residues in the CDR3. Here the CDR3 reads CATRRGGYNNEQFF. Here the CDR3 DNA reads TGTGCCACCAGACGCGGGGGCTACAACAATGAGCAGTTCTTC.

This CDR3 reads CSVVLVAEGDEAFF. The CDR3 nucleotides are TGCAGCGTTGTACTAGTTGCGGAGGGGGACGAAGCTTTCTTT. V and J are TRBV29-1 and TRBJ1-1, with a tentative D call TRBD1 (6 bases). This CDR3 is built from 14 residues. Trimming stripped 4 bases from V and 8 bases from J, with 20 bases between. Germline CDR1 is SQVTM and CDR2 is ANQGSEA. The full variable domain, completed using reference TRBV29-1 and TRBJ1-1, is SAVISQKPSRDICQRGTSLTIQCQVDSQVTMMFWYRQQPGQSLTLIATANQGSEATYESGFVIDKFPISRPNLTFSTLTVSNMSPEDSSIYLCSVVLVAEGDEAFFGQGTRLTVV.

The J gene is TRBJ2-5, the V gene TRBV29-1; maybe TRBD1 (5 bases). The germline V gene has CDR1 SQVTM and CDR2 ANQGSEA. Trimming took off 3 bases at V and 3 bases at J, with 11 bases between the two ends. The CDR3 extends over 13 amino acids. This CDR3 reads CSVDYRQKETQYF. The CDR3 nucleotides are TGCAGCGTTGATTACCGACAGAAAGAGACCCAGTACTTC.

The V gene is TRBV30, the J gene TRBJ2-3; the D gene is possibly TRBD2 (5 bases). Germline values: CDR1 GTSNPN, CDR2 SVGIG (reference sequence). The CDR3 length is 14 residues. Trimming removed 0 bases from V and 0 bases from J, with 7 bases in between. CDR3 coding DNA: TGTGCCTGGAGTGTGTCGGGGAGCACAGATACGCAGTATTTT. This gives the protein CAWSVSGSTDTQYF.

Ten or more counts support this clone. The V call is TRBV7-9, the J call TRBJ1-2; 8 bases fit TRBD1. From germline, CDR1 is SEHNR and CDR2 FQNEAQ (reference sequence). Trimming removed 5 bases from V and 7 bases from J; junction bases left unmatched: 18. The CDR3 length is 17 residues. The CDR3 nucleotides read TGTGCCAGCAGCCCTGCTTCAATCCGGGCAGGGGGCGGTGGCTACACCTTC. This gives the protein CASSPASIRAGGGGYTF.

The chain has TRBV5-6 and TRBJ1-4; D is uncertain. V was pared by 5 bases and J by 6 bases, with 17 bases between. The CDR3 is made up of 15 amino acids. Looked up from germline, CDR1 is SGHDT and CDR2 is YYEEEE. The chain's CDR3 is CASSLWVETDEKLFF. CDR3 bases: TGTGCCAGCAGTTTGTGGGTGGAGACGGATGAAAAACTGTTTTTT.

The chain joins TRBV5-6 to TRBJ2-1; TRBD1 agrees at 8 bases. J lost 10 bases, V lost 3 bases, and 0 bases had no gene match. The CDR3 spans 11 residues. The V gene's germline CDR1 is SGHDT and CDR2 YYEEEE. CDR3: CASSWDREQFF. In nucleotides, the CDR3 is TGTGCCAGCAGCTGGGACAGGGAGCAGTTCTTC.

This clone was seen only once. This rearrangement joins TRBV2 to TRBJ1-2; no clear D gene. Germline-derived CDR1 and CDR2 are SNHLY and FYNNEI. This CDR3 has 11 amino acids. V was trimmed by 3 bases and J by 8 bases, leaving 7 bases between them. The CDR3, as DNA: TGTGCCAGCAGTGAGGCCCGGGGCTACACCTTC. It codes for CASSEARGYTF.

The rearrangement joins TRBV15 to TRBJ1-1; D call uncertain. Per germline, CDR1 LNHNV and CDR2 YYDKDF (reference sequence). This CDR3 contains 13 residues. The V gene lost 0 bases and the J gene lost 8 bases, with 10 bases spanning the gap. The CDR3: CATSRDQAAEAFF. CDR3 nucleotides: TGTGCCACCAGCAGAGATCAGGCGGCGGAAGCTTTCTTT.

This clone was seen only once. The chain employs TRBV6-5 and TRBJ2-5; 7 bases match TRBD2. The CDR3 sequence is 15 residues long. Germline CDR1 is MNHEY and CDR2 is SVGAGI. The V gene end was trimmed by 0 bases and the J gene end by 1 base; junction bases not matched to a gene: 2. The CDR3 is CASSYSGTTQETQYF. CDR3 sequence (DNA): TGTGCCAGCAGTTACTCCGGGACTACCCAAGAGACCCAGTACTTC.

The rearrangement joins TRBV6-5 to TRBJ1-2; TRBD1 agrees at 7 bases. The CDR3 runs to 14 residues. The germline CDR1 and CDR2 sequences are MNHEY and SVGAGI. Germline trimming cut 6 bases from V and 5 bases from J; bases unmatched to any gene: 9. The CDR3 DNA sequence: TGTGCCAGCAGCCTGGGACAGCTTCGGTATGGCTACACCTTC. Translating gives CASSLGQLRYGYTF.

This rearrangement joins TRBV29-1 to TRBJ2-1, with 9 bases aligning to TRBD2. Germline assignment: CDR1 SQVTM and CDR2 ANQGSEA. The CDR3 runs 14 residues. V lost 4 bases and J lost 10; bases outside the gene matches: 11. CDR3 loop: CSVGLNAGGREQFF. The CDR3 region has the DNA TGCAGCGTTGGTCTAAACGCGGGGGGGCGAGAGCAGTTCTTC.

This clone was observed a handful of times. The V gene is TRBV9, the J gene TRBJ1-6, with TRBD1 identical over 10 bases. This CDR3 comprises 15 residues. The germline V gene encodes CDR1 SGDLS and CDR2 YYNGEE. V was clipped by 4 bases and J by 7 bases; unmatched bases: 5. The CDR3 sequence is CASSPRTGGNSPLHF. CDR3 nucleotide sequence: TGTGCCAGCAGCCCCCGGACAGGGGGAAATTCACCCCTCCACTTT.

This clone appeared once. The chain uses TRBV2 and TRBJ1-5, with 11 nucleotides matching TRBD1. Germline loops: CDR1 SNHLY, CDR2 FYNNEI. The CDR3 is made up of 14 amino acids. V shed 7 bases and J 7 bases; nucleotides not matched to a gene: 6. The CDR3 loop reads CASTGTGGIQPQHF. The DNA of the CDR3 is TGTGCCAGCACCGGGACAGGGGGTATCCAGCCCCAGCATTTT.